This entry concerns a single T cell receptor beta chain. TCRdb reanalysed the RT-PCR reads using MiXCR and keeps one entry per CDR3 protein. This repertoire shows about 410,000 distinct CDR3 sequences, around 15% found once; its top ten account for less than 8%. This record belongs to a study of patients and donors after allogeneic stem cell transplantation. Germline V gene sequence: CDR1 SGHDT, CDR2 YYEEEE. The V segment lost 4 bases and the J segment 2 bases; nucleotides outside the gene matches: 8. CDR3 length: 17 amino acids. This receptor was taken from a human donor who was either an allogeneic HSCT recipient or a stem cell or donor lymphocyte infusion donor (not recorded which). It is not recorded whose cells these are; they may come from a transplant donor. V is TRBV5-6 and J is TRBJ1-5; TRBD1 agrees at 11 bases. Source material: blood, either unsorted or a sorted T cell fraction (not recorded which). The CDR3 here is CASSLGQGASGNQPQHF. The CDR3 DNA is TGTGCCAGCAGCCTCGGACAGGGGGCCTCGGGCAATCAGCCCCAGCATTTT.